These 2 T cell receptor beta chains share one sample of origin, sequenced in a study of T-cell memory formation after mild COVID-19 (dated by TCRdb to the early 2020s). The library was obtained by 5' RACE. Sequencing took place on an Illumina NovaSeq 6000. TCRdb applied fastp at Q25 and MiXCR to the public reads, then kept only in-frame beta chains. When rows share a CDR3 protein, they turn into one entry using the most common DNA and genes. The table for this sample lists 300,000 to 400,000 distinct CDR3 sequences; 25% to 30% of them were counted only once. The top ten clonotypes cover about 13% of the sample. The material sequenced was PBMCs or a T cell subset sorted from them (not recorded which). These receptors were collected from an adult woman who had mild COVID-19 (a few samples of this study predate the infection). The sample titles of this study are shuffled in the database, so cell type and time point are left out; the donor was told from shared clones.

This clonotype was seen many times. This sequence joins TRBV20-1 and TRBJ2-1; D gene unclear. The CDR3 covers 13 residues. Germline lookup yields CDR1 DFQATT and CDR2 SNEGSKA (reference sequence). CDR3 loop: CRPGGSSYNEQFF. CDR3 nucleotides: TGCAGACCGGGCGGAAGCTCCTACAATGAGCAGTTCTTC.

This chain links TRBV5-1 with TRBJ1-1, with D hard to call. V lost 1 base and J 1 base, leaving 11 bases between the germline ends. Looked up from germline, CDR1 is SGHRS and CDR2 is YFSETQ. There are 15 residues in the CDR3. The CDR3 bases are TGCGCCAGCAGCTTGATTCAGAGATCGAACACTGAAGCTTTCTTT. Residues: CASSLIQRSNTEAFF.